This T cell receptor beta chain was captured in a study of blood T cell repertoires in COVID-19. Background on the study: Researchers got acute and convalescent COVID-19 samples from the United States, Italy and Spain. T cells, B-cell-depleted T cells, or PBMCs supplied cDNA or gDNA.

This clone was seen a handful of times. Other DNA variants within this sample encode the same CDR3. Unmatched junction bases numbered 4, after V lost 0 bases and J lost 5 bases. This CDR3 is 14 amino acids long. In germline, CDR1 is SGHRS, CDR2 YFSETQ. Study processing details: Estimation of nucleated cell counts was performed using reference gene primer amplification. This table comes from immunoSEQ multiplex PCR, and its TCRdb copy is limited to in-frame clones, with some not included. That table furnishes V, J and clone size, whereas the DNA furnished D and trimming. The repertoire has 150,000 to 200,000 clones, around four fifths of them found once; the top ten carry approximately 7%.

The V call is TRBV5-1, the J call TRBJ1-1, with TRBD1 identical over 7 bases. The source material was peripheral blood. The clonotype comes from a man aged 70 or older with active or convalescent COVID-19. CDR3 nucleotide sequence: TGCGCCAGCAGCTTGGGACAGGGTAGGACTGAAGCTTTCTTT. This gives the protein CASSLGQGRTEAFF.